This T cell receptor (beta chain) was sequenced in a study of blood T cell repertoires in COVID-19. Study details: Sample material is recorded as cDNA or gDNA derived from T cells, B-cell-depleted T cells, or PBMCs.

V shed 1 base, J shed 4 bases, and the junction held 8 bases outside the gene matches. The CDR3 covers 16 residues. In germline, CDR1 is LGHDT, CDR2 YNNKEL (reference sequence). Authors' methods: Nucleated cell number was recorded as an estimate derived from reference gene primer amplification. Sequenced by immunoSEQ multiplex PCR; TCRdb stores in-frame clones only, minus some. V and J calls plus clone size are reproduced from that table; the DNA served to infer D and trimming. The profile shows about 400,000 clones, around nine tenths of them singletons. V gene TRBV3-1 (or the pseudogene TRBV3-2) combines with J gene TRBJ2-7, with 9 bases fitting TRBD1. This clonotype was sampled from a woman aged 25-40 years with acute or convalescent COVID-19. What was sequenced was peripheral blood. CDR3 region: CASSQVYRDRAYEQYF. The CDR3, as DNA: TGTGCCAGCAGCCAAGTTTACCGGGACAGGGCTTACGAGCAGTACTTC.